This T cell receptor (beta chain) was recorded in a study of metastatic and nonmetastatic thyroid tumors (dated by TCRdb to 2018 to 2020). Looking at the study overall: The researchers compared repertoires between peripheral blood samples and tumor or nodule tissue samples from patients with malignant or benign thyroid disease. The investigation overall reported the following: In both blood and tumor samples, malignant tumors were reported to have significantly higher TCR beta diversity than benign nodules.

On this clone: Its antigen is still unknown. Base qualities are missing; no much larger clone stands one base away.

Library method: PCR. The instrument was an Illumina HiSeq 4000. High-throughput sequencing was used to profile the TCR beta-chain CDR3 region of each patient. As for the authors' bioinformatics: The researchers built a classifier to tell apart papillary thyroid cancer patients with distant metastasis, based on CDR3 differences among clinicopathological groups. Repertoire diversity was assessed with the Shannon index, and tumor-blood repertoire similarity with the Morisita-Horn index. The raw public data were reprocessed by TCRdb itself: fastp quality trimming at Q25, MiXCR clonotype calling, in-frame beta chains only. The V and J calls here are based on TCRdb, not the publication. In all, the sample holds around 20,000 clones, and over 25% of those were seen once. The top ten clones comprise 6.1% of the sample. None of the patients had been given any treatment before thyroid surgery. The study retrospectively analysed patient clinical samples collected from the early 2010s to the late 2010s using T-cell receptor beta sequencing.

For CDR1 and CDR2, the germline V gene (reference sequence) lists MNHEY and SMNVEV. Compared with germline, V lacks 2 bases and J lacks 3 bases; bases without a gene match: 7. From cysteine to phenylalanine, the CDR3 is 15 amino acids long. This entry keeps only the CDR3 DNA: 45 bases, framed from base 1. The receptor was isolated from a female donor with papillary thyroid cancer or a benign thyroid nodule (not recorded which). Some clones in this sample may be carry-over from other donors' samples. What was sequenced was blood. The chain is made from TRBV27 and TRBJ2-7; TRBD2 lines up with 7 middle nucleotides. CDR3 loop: CASSLGAGLVYEQYF. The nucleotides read TGTGCCAGCAGTTTAGGAGCGGGACTTGTCTACGAGCAGTACTTC.